The 16 T cell receptor beta chains below all came from one sample that was sequenced in a study of T-cell reconstitution after alpha-beta-depleted transplantation in children. It was with unique molecular identifiers that the TCRbeta library was prepared. TCRdb redid the calling of the PCR reads with MiXCR, one entry per CDR3 protein. Here the sample spans approximately 1,000,000 distinct CDR3 sequences, under 30% being singletons. Sequenced material: PBMCs, mostly from graft donor cells, taken 360 days after TCRalphabeta/CD19-depleted stem cell transplant. The source of these receptors is a boy under two years old who had a stem cell transplant for SCID, so the T cells may come from the graft donor.

This clonotype was picked up one time. J is TRBJ2-7 and V is TRBV12-3 or TRBV12-4; D is perhaps TRBD2 (6 bases). V dropped 3 bases and J dropped 6 bases, with 12 bases sitting between them. The CDR3 sequence is 13 residues long. The CDR3 sequence is CASSFLVGGEQYF. Here the CDR3 DNA reads TGTGCCAGCAGTTTCCTAGTCGGGGGCGAGCAGTACTTC.

This clonotype was detected only a few times. The chain joins TRBV12-3 or TRBV12-4 to TRBJ1-3, with 10 positions matching TRBD1. This CDR3 region has 17 residues. V dropped 7 bases and J dropped 4; count of bases not matched to a gene: 13. The CDR3 reads CASTMGTGVLGGNTIYF. The DNA for the CDR3 is TGTGCCAGCACCATGGGGACAGGGGTGCTGGGAGGAAACACCATATATTTT.

The chain carries TRBV5-1 and TRBJ2-7; TRBD1 agrees at 10 bases. The CDR3 totals 16 residues. Germline V lookup: CDR1 SGHRS, CDR2 YFSETQ. V shed 4 bases, J shed 6 bases, and the junction held 13 bases outside the gene matches. The CDR3 DNA reads TGCGCCAGCAGCCCACGGACCGGGACAGGGGCTTCCGAGCAGTACTTC. Amino acid sequence: CASSPRTGTGASEQYF.

The CDR3 loop reads CASGFHLGTSYEQYF. CDR3 sequence (DNA): TGTGCTAGTGGTTTTCATCTCGGGACCTCCTACGAGCAGTACTTC. The chain uses TRBV12-5 and TRBJ2-7; D might be TRBD1 or TRBD2, each matching 5 bases. CDR1 LGHNT and CDR2 FRNRAP come from the germline V gene. V lost 3 bases, J lost 0 bases, and 12 bases lay in between. CDR3 length equals 15 residues.

The CDR3 sequence is CASSFTGALLRGANVLTF. DNA for the CDR3: TGTGCCAGCAGCTTCACAGGGGCTCTCTTGCGGGGGGCCAACGTCCTGACTTTC. The chain joins TRBV11-2 to TRBJ2-6, with 7 bases aligning to TRBD1. J gave up 4 bases and V 3 bases, and 12 bases lay outside the gene matches. The CDR3 spans 18 residues. Germline-derived CDR1 and CDR2 are SGHAT and FQNNGV.

The CDR3: CATSVSTGKNSNEQFF. The CDR3 bases are TGTGCCACCAGCGTCTCGACCGGGAAGAACTCAAATGAGCAGTTCTTC. The chain has TRBV15 and TRBJ2-1; weak D call: TRBD2 (5 bases). The CDR3 length is 16 residues. Germline V lookup: CDR1 LNHNV, CDR2 YYDKDF (reference sequence). Trimming stripped 5 bases from V and 7 bases from J, with 21 bases between.

The chain employs TRBV5-1 and TRBJ2-3; the D is unclear. Germline V lookup: CDR1 SGHRS, CDR2 YFSETQ. The V gene lost 0 bases and the J gene lost 2 bases, with 10 bases spanning the gap. The CDR3 length is 15 residues. This CDR3 is CASSLVSGPTDTQYF. The CDR3, as DNA: TGCGCCAGCAGCTTGGTTTCCGGGCCCACAGATACGCAGTATTTT.

V is TRBV5-6 and J is TRBJ2-5, with TRBD1 identical over 7 bases. The CDR3 is 14 residues long. The V and J ends lost 7 bases and 5 bases, in that order; junction bases with no gene match: 11. Looked up from germline, CDR1 is SGHDT and CDR2 is YYEEEE. The CDR3 region has the DNA TGTGCCAGCGCACGGGCAGGGGGAGAGGAGACCCAGTACTTC. Amino acids: CASARAGGEETQYF.

This rearrangement joins TRBV20-1 to TRBJ2-3; D is tentatively TRBD1 or TRBD2 (6 bases each). This CDR3 spans 13 amino acids. Looked up from germline, CDR1 is DFQATT and CDR2 is SNEGSKA (reference sequence). Trimming removed 3 bases at V and 5 bases at J, with 12 bases between. CDR3 in DNA: TGCAGTGCTAGGCGGGACATTCGAGATACGCAGTATTTT. Protein product: CSARRDIRDTQYF.

This clonotype has just a few counts. The rearrangement uses TRBV12-3 or TRBV12-4 and TRBJ1-1, with D perhaps TRBD1 (5 bases). The V end was cut by 3 bases, the J end by 1 base, with 12 bases between. The CDR3 loop spans 15 amino acids. CDR3 protein: CASSLVRGGNTEAFF. CDR3 in DNA: TGTGCCAGCAGTTTGGTCCGGGGGGGGAACACTGAAGCTTTCTTT.

In this sample, this clonotype turned up many times. J is TRBJ2-7 and V is TRBV5-1; the D gene is possibly TRBD2 (6 bases). CDR3 length: 14 amino acids. Germline values: CDR1 SGHRS, CDR2 YFSETQ. V dropped 2 bases and J dropped 3 bases, with 12 bases sitting between them. The CDR3, as DNA: TGCGCCAGCAGCTTCGGGACTGGACACTACGAGCAGTACTTC. As protein: CASSFGTGHYEQYF.

This clonotype showed up many times. The chain is built from TRBV12-3 or TRBV12-4 and TRBJ2-3; 9 positions agree with TRBD1. The CDR3 is 15 amino acids. The J segment lost 7 bases and the V segment lost 3 bases, leaving 8 bases of the junction unmatched. The CDR3 DNA follows: TGTGCCAGCAGTTTTGGGGACAGGGTTAGCAATACGCAGTATTTT. It yields the protein CASSFGDRVSNTQYF.

The chain joins TRBV20-1 to TRBJ1-1; TRBD1 might be the D (5 bases). From germline, CDR1 is DFQATT and CDR2 SNEGSKA (reference sequence). Trimming cost V 5 bases and J 2 bases, with 18 bases left between them. CDR3 size: 15 residues. DNA of the CDR3: TGCAGTGCTGAGGTCGGGGGAGTAGCAAACACTGAAGCTTTCTTT. Its translation is CSAEVGGVANTEAFF.

Ten or more counts support this clonotype. This chain links TRBV28 with TRBJ1-3; TRBD1 aligns across 7 bases. CDR1 is MDHEN, CDR2 SYDVKM, per germline. J gave up 4 bases and V 6 bases, and 3 bases lay outside the gene matches. The CDR3 is 13 residues long. The CDR3 nucleotides read TGTGCCAGCAGCACAGGGGTCGGAAACACCATATATTTT. Protein sequence: CASSTGVGNTIYF. Variable domain in full (rest from reference TRBV28 and TRBJ1-3): DVKVTQSSRYLVKRTGEKVFLECVQDMDHENMFWYRQDPGLGLRLIYFSYDVKMKEKGDIPEGYSVSREKKERFSLILESASTNQTSMYLCASSTGVGNTIYFGEGSWLTVV.

This chain uses TRBV24-1 with TRBJ2-7; weak D call: TRBD1 (6 bases). Germline loops: CDR1 KGHDR, CDR2 SFDVKD. With 3 bases removed from V and 2 bases from J, the gap between germline ends came to 16 bases. CDR3 size: 16 residues. CDR3 sequence: CATSDTSRGRAYEQYF. The CDR3 bases are TGTGCCACCAGTGATACGAGCAGGGGTAGGGCCTACGAGCAGTACTTC.

The V call is TRBV2, the J call TRBJ2-1; the match to TRBD2 covers 14 bases. In germline, CDR1 is SNHLY, CDR2 FYNNEI. This CDR3 has 18 amino acids. After removal of 7 bases from V and 1 base from J, the junction contained 9 bases not matched to a gene. Here the CDR3 reads CASTAGLAGVQSYNEQFF. The CDR3 DNA reads as TGTGCCAGCACCGCGGGACTAGCGGGGGTGCAGTCCTACAATGAGCAGTTCTTC.